This TCR beta chain was recorded in a study of blood T cell repertoires in COVID-19. Study-level background: The United States, Italy and Spain were the sources of the acute and convalescent COVID-19 samples.

In the original workflow: Cell counts per sample came from amplifying reference gene primers. Profiling relied on immunoSEQ multiplex PCR, and the TCRdb table lists in-frame clones only, not all of them. V and J calls plus clone size are reproduced from that table; the DNA served to infer D and trimming. The table has around 190,000 clones, more than 70% seen once. This clone was counted once. The clonotype comes from a man in his late teens or twenties with active or convalescent COVID-19. What was sequenced was peripheral blood.

DNA of the CDR3: TGCGCCAGCAGCCAGGGAGGGTTTTTAGGGCTGGAGCAGTTCTTC. It is translated as CASSQGGFLGLEQFF. The chain couples TRBV4-1 to TRBJ2-1; 7 bases fit TRBD2. The CDR3 has 15 amino acids. The trim removed 3 bases at V and 10 bases at J, leaving 12 bases unmatched. CDR1 is MGHRA and CDR2 is YSYEKL in the germline V gene.